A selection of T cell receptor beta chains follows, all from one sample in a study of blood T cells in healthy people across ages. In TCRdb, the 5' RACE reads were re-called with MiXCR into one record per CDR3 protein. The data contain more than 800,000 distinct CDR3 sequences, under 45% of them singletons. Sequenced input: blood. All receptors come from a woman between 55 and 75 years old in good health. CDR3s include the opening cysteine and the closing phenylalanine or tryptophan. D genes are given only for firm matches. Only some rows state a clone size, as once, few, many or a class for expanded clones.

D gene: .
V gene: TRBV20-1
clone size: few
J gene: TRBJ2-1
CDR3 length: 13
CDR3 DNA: TGCAGTGCTAGTACGAACTCCTACAATGAGCAGTTCTTC
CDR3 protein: CSASTNSYNEQFF

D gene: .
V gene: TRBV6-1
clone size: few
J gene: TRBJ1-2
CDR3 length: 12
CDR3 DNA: TGTGCCAGCACCGACGGGCTGCTTGGCTACACCTTC
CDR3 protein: CASTDGLLGYTF

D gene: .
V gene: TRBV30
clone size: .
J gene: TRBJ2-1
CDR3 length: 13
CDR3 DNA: TGTGCCTGGAGCCCGTCACTAGTCAATGAGCAGTTCTTC
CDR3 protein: CAWSPSLVNEQFF

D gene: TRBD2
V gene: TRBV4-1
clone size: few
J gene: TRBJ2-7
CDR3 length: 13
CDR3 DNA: TGCGCCAGCAGCCGGGGACTAGTTTACGAGCAGTACTTC
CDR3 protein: CASSRGLVYEQYF

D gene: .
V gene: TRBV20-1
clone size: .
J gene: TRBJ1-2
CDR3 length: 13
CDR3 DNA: TGCAGTGCTAACCCGGGGGGTTCCTATGGCTACACCTTC
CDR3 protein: CSANPGGSYGYTF

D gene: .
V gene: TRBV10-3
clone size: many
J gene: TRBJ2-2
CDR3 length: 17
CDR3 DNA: TGTGCCATCAGTGAGTCGACTCCACTCCTTGGAGCCGGGGAGCTGTTTTTT
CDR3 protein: CAISESTPLLGAGELFF

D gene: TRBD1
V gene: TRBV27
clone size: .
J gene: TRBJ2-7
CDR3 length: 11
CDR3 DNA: TGTGCCAGCACCGGGACAGGGAATCAGTACTTC
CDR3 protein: CASTGTGNQYF

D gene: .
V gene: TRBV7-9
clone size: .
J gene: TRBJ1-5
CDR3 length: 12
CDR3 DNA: TGTGCCAGCAGCTTACCGGGCCAGCCCCAGCATTTT
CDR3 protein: CASSLPGQPQHF

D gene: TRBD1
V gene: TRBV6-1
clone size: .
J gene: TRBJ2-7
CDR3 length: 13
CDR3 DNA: TGTGCCAGCAGTGAAGGACAGGGTTGCGAGCAGTACTTC
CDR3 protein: CASSEGQGCEQYF

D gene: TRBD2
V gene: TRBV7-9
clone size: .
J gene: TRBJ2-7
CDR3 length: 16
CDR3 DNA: TGTGCCAGCAGCCCCTGGGGGGGTACCAGCTCCTACGAGCAGTACTTC
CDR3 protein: CASSPWGGTSSYEQYF

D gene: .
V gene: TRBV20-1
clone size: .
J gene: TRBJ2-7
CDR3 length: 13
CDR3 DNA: TGCAGTGCTAGTCAGCGGAGCTCCTACGAGCAGTACTTC
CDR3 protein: CSASQRSSYEQYF

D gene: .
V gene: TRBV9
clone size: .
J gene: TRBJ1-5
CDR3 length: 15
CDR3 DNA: TGTGCCAGCGCCCCAGTTGGAGGGGAGCACCAGCCCCAGCATTTT
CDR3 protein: CASAPVGGEHQPQHF

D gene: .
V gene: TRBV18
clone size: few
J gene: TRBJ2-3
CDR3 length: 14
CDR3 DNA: TGTGCCAGCTCACCAGTGGGGAGCACAGATACGCAGTATTTT
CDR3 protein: CASSPVGSTDTQYF

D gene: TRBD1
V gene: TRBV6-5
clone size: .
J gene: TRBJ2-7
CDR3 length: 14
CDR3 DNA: TGTGCCAGCAGTGGGCGGACAGGGCAGGACGAGCAGTACTTC
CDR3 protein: CASSGRTGQDEQYF

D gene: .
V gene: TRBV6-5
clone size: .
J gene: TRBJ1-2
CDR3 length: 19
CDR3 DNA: TGTGCCAGCAGTTACTCCTCTTTACGACAGGCCTTAAAAATCTATGGCTACACCTTC
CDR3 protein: CASSYSSLRQALKIYGYTF

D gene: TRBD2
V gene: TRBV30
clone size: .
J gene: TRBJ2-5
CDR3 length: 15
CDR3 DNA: TGTGCCTGGATTAACCCCGGGAGGTACCAAGAGACCCAGTACTTC
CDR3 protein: CAWINPGRYQETQYF

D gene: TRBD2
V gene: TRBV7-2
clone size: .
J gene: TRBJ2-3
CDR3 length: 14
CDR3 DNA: TGTGTCAGCAGGCCGGGACTAGCGGGAGATACGCAGTATTTT
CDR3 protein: CVSRPGLAGDTQYF

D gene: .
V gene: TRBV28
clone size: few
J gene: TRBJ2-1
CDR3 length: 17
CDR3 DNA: TGTGCCAGCAGTTTATACTCGGGGCGGGCCCTCTACAATGAGCAGTTCTTC
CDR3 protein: CASSLYSGRALYNEQFF

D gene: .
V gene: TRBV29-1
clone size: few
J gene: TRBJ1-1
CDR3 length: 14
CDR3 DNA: TGCAGCGTTGTAGGGGGGTTTGGGAACACTGAAGCTTTCTTT
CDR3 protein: CSVVGGFGNTEAFF

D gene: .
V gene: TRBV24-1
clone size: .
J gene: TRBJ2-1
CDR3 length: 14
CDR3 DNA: TGTGCCACCAGTGATTTGCCCCCCCATGATGAGCAGTTCTTC
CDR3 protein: CATSDLPPHDEQFF

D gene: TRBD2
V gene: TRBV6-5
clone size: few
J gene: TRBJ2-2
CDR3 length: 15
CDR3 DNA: TGTGCCAGCACCGGCGGGAGGAAGTCTACCGGGGAGCTGTTTTTT
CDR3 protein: CASTGGRKSTGELFF

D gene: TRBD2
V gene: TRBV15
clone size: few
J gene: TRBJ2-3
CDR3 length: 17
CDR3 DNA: TGTGCCACCAGCAGATCCGGGACTAGCGGGAGTTCGGATACGCAGTATTTT
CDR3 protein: CATSRSGTSGSSDTQYF

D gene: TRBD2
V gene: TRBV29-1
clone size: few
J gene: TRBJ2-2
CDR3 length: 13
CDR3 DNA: TGCAGCATAAACGGGAGGGGTGCCGGGGAGCTGTTTTTT
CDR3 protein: CSINGRGAGELFF

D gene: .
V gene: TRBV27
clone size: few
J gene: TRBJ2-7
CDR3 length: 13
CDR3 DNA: TGTGCCAGCAGGAGCTGGGCCTCCTACGAGCAGTACTTC
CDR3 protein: CASRSWASYEQYF

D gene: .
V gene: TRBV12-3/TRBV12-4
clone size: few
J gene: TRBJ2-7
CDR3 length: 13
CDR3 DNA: TGTGCCAGCCGGGGGGGGACAGGCTACGAGCAGTACTTC
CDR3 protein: CASRGGTGYEQYF

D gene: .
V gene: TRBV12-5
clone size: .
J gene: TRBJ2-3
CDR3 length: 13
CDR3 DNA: TGTGCTAGTGGTCAGGGAAAGGGGGATACGCAGTATTTT
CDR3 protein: CASGQGKGDTQYF

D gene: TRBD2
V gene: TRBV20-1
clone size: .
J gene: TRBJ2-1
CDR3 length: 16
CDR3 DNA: TGCAGTGCTAGAGTTTACCCGCGGGAGACCTACAATGAGCAGTTCTTC
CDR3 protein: CSARVYPRETYNEQFF

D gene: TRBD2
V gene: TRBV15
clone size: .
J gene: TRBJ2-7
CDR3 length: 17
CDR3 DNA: TGTGCCACCAGCAGAGACCTTACTAGCGGGAGTACCTACGAGCAGTACTTC
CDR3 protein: CATSRDLTSGSTYEQYF

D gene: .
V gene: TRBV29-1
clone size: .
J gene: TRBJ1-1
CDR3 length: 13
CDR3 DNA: TGCAGCATCAAAATGGGGCTGAACACTGAAGCTTTCTTT
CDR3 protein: CSIKMGLNTEAFF

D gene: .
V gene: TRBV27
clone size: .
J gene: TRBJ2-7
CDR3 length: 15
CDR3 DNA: TGTGCCAGCAGTTTAATGTGGAGCTCCTACAATGAGCAGTACTTC
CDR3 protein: CASSLMWSSYNEQYF

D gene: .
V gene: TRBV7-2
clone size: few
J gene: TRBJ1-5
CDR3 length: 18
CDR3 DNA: TGTGCCAGCAGCCCGGGCGGCGGGTTACCAGGGAGCAATCAGCCCCAGCATTTT
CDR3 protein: CASSPGGGLPGSNQPQHF

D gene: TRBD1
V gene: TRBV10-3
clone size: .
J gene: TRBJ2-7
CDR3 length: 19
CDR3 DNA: TGTGCCATCAGTGCAATTACGGCGACAGGGGAACTTGCTTCCTACGAGCAGTACTTC
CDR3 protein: CAISAITATGELASYEQYF

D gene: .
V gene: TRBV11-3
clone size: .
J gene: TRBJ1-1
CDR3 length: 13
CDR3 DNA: TGTGCCAGCAGCTTAGATACCGGGGCGGAAGCTTTCTTT
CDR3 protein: CASSLDTGAEAFF

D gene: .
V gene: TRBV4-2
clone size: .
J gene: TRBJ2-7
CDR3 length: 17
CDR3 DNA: TGTGCCAGCAGCCAAGATGCTTCGCGTCTTAGCTCCTACGAGCAGTACTTC
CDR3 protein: CASSQDASRLSSYEQYF

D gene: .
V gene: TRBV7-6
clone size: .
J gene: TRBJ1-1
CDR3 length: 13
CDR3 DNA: TGTGCCAGCAGCGTAGACCTCTCGGGTGAAGCTTTCTTT
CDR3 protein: CASSVDLSGEAFF

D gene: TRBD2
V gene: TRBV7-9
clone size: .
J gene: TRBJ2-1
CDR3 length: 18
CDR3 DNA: TGTGCCAGCAGCCGACTAGCGGGAGGGCTGGGGTCCTACAATGAGCAGTTCTTC
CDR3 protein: CASSRLAGGLGSYNEQFF

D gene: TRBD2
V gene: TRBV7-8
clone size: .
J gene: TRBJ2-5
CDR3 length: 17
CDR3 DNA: TGTGCCAGCAGCTTATTAAGCGGGAGAATGTTTTTTAATGAGCAGTACTTC
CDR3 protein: CASSLLSGRMFFNEQYF